This TCR beta chain was found in a study of T cells in tuberculosis. Study-wide background: In South Africa, adults with active tuberculosis were compared with IGRA-negative and latently infected IGRA-positive adolescents. PBMC were archived before or within 7 days of starting treatment.

This sample's time point: new active TB diagnosis, blood taken before or within 7 days of starting treatment. The germline V gene encodes CDR1 SNHLY and CDR2 FYNNEI. The CDR3 has 14 amino acids. With 4 bases removed from V and 1 base from J, the gap between germline ends came to 7 bases. TCRdb's copy holds only in-frame clones and misses some; the assay was immunoSEQ multiplex PCR. The sample contains some 30,000 clones, roughly 82% of which appear only once. Findings and limits, study-wide: GMM-specific TCRs were nearer to active tuberculosis alpha repertoires, suggesting expansion.

With respect to this clone: What it recognizes is unknown.

This sequence was found in an adult with tuberculosis. The chain uses TRBV2 and TRBJ2-2; D gene unclear. Sequencing used PBMCs, obtained at tuberculosis diagnosis. CDR3: CASSGYKNTGELFF. CDR3 nucleotide sequence: TGTGCCAGCAGTGGGTACAAGAACACCGGGGAGCTGTTTTTT.